In its sample, the clone carrying this TCR beta chain is medium-sized. This record belongs to a study of blood T cell repertoires in COVID-19. Study overall: COVID-19 samples from acute and convalescent phases originated in the United States, Italy and Spain. Sample material is recorded as cDNA or gDNA derived from T cells, B-cell-depleted T cells, or PBMCs.

Authors' analysis steps: Amplification of reference gene primers provided the estimated nucleated cell counts. Assay used: immunoSEQ multiplex PCR; TCRdb lists only in-frame clones, some missing. V and J calls and clone size are those listed in that table; D and trimming were worked out from the DNA. The table lists some 120,000 clones, approximately 85% of them singletons. Germline CDR1 MGHRA, CDR2 YSYEKL. CDR3 size: 13 residues. V was cut by 4 bases and J by 3 bases, with 7 bases left in between. The chain is built from TRBV4-1 and TRBJ1-5; D uncertain. Sequencing was performed on peripheral blood. This receptor was identified in a man aged 80 or over with active or convalescent COVID-19. The CDR3 loop reads CASSPRLNQPQHF. The DNA for the CDR3 is TGCGCCAGCAGCCCAAGACTCAATCAGCCCCAGCATTTT.